A single T cell receptor beta chain is shown here with its context. Its antigen remains unidentified. This specimen comes from a study of T-cell memory formation after mild COVID-19. Study results and limitations: The pre-infection memory compartment contained some responding clones, suggesting cross-reactive memory joined. What remained unconfirmed was the SARS-CoV-2 specificity of second-wave clones peaking on day 37. Clones that shrank (day 15 to 85) were balanced CD4/CD8, whereas later expanders leaned CD4+.

Employing constant-segment primers, 5'RACE generated TCR alpha and TCR beta cDNA libraries bearing sample barcodes and UMIs. From the 5' RACE reads, TCRdb called clonotypes with MiXCR, one entry per CDR3 protein. The sample contains some 130,000 distinct CDR3 sequences, approximately 25% of which appear only once. Germline values: CDR1 KGHDR, CDR2 SFDVKD. The CDR3 runs 14 residues. V shed 2 bases and J shed 1 base, with 8 bases lying between them. This chain joins TRBV24-1 and TRBJ2-7; weak D call: TRBD2 (5 bases). Sequencing used PBMCs or a T cell subset sorted from them (not recorded which). This TCR was recovered from an adult woman who had mild COVID-19 (a few samples of this study predate the infection). Cell type and time point are not known. CDR3 sequence reads: CATSDSGLSYEQYF. The CDR3 bases are TGTGCCACCAGTGATTCCGGACTTTCCTACGAGCAGTACTTC.